This TCR beta chain was found in a study of blood T cell repertoires in COVID-19. Study-level background: Material from acute and convalescent COVID-19 was sourced from the United States, Italy and Spain. T cells, B-cell-depleted T cells, or PBMCs provided the cDNA or gDNA that served as material.

This CDR3 is 17 amino acids long. CDR1 is MDHEN, CDR2 SYDVKM, per germline. Trimming cost V 5 bases and J 0 bases; bases outside gene matches: 9. Original data processing: Estimation of nucleated cell counts relied on the amplification of reference gene primers. Only in-frame clones appear in the TCRdb table, and some are missing; sequencing was by immunoSEQ multiplex PCR. Clone size and V and J calls were adopted from that table, with D and trimming inferred from the DNA. Of roughly 150,000 clones in the sample, around nine tenths were seen once. This rearrangement joins TRBV28 to TRBJ2-1; 8 bases are shared with TRBD1. The sequenced sample was peripheral blood. The receptor was derived from a human donor in a cohort sampled during active COVID-19. CDR3 nucleotide sequence: TGTGCCAGCAGTGGGGGACAGGTCCGGAGCTCCTACAATGAGCAGTTCTTC. This translates into CASSGGQVRSSYNEQFF.